The T cell receptor (beta chain) described here comes from a study of cytomegalovirus exposure and HLA in healthy donors. Notes on the study in general: Clusters of TCRs from the first cohort tended to co-occur in the 110 or so validation repertoires (as a later analysis found). Reportedly, cytomegalovirus status was diagnosed with high sensitivity and specificity. TCR beta chains numbering more than 150 were designated cytomegalovirus-associated.

Details on this clone: Its antigen is not known.

The method was immunoSEQ multiplex PCR; TCRdb's version includes in-frame clones alone and lacks a portion of them. The data contain 50,000 or so clones, over 85% of them singletons. This CDR3 region has 15 residues. V gave up 4 bases and J gave up 8 bases; unmatched junction bases: 4. CDR1 MNHNY and CDR2 SVGAGI come from the germline V gene (reference sequence). The chain recombines TRBV6-6 with TRBJ2-1; 14 positions match TRBD2. Material for sequencing was PBMCs. The TCR was taken from a young woman in good health and CMV-seropositive. The CDR3 nucleotides are TGTGCCAGCAGTTCGACTAGCGGGGGGGTGGATGAGCAGTTCTTC. Amino acids: CASSSTSGGVDEQFF.